The 23 T cell receptor beta chains below come from one sample, sequenced in a study of CD8 T cells in ankylosing spondylitis. These TCRs are of unknown antigen specificity. TCRdb used MiXCR to reprocess the 5' RACE reads, holding one entry per CDR3 protein. The sample lists around 450,000 distinct CDR3 sequences, roughly 25% occurring once. Notes on the study in general: Made up of 7 to 9 highly homologous variants, a TCR beta motif appeared characteristic of ankylosing spondylitis blood.

Source material: blood, either unsorted or a sorted T cell fraction (not recorded which). These receptors all come from a male donor with ankylosing spondylitis.

This clonotype turned up a few times. The CDR3: CSARLRGNTIYF. The CDR3 region has the DNA TGCAGTGCTAGACTTCGGGGAAACACCATATATTTT. This rearrangement joins TRBV20-1 to TRBJ1-3, with no clear D. The CDR3 has 12 residues. The V gene lost 2 bases and the J gene lost 4 bases, with 6 bases spanning the gap. Germline CDR1 and CDR2: DFQATT and SNEGSKA (reference sequence).

This rearrangement joins TRBV7-9 to TRBJ2-6, with a possible D match to TRBD1 (6 bases). The V gene lost 5 bases and the J gene lost 1 base, with 12 bases spanning the gap. Germline V gene data show CDR1 as SEHNR and CDR2 as FQNEAQ (reference sequence). The CDR3 covers 16 residues. This CDR3 is CASSGYRDSGANVLTF. In DNA form, the CDR3 reads TGTGCCAGCAGCGGATACAGGGATTCTGGGGCCAACGTCCTGACTTTC. Supplemented by reference TRBV7-9 and TRBJ2-6, the full variable domain reads DTGVSQNPRHKITKRGQNVTFRCDPISEHNRLYWYRQTLGQGPEFLTYFQNEAQLEKSRLLSDRFSAERPKGSFSTLEIQRTEQGDSAMYLCASSGYRDSGANVLTFGAGSRLTVL.

The CDR3 bases are TGTGCCAGCAGTGCCAACAGAGAAACTGAAGCTTTCTTT. Encoded protein: CASSANRETEAFF. V is TRBV2 and J is TRBJ1-1, with D uncertain. V lost 4 bases and J 5 bases, leaving 11 bases between the germline ends. The CDR3 spans 13 residues. Germline V gene sequence: CDR1 SNHLY, CDR2 FYNNEI.

V and J are TRBV5-4 and TRBJ2-5; D perhaps matches TRBD1 (5 bases). Germline CDR1 reads SGHNT; CDR2 reads YYREEE (reference sequence). The ends were cut back, 2 bases at V and 5 bases at J, with 13 bases in the middle. The CDR3 is 14 residues long. CDR3 sequence reads: CASSLQDTRETQYF. CDR3 sequence (DNA): TGTGCCAGCAGCTTACAGGATACGCGGGAGACCCAGTACTTC.

This clonotype was detected a few times. The CDR3 reads CASSHEQGQLNGYTF. CDR3 bases: TGTGCCAGCAGCCACGAACAGGGACAGCTTAATGGCTACACCTTC. The chain joins TRBV4-2 to TRBJ1-2; TRBD1 aligns across 7 bases. CDR1 LGHNA and CDR2 YNFKEQ come from the germline V gene. There are 15 residues in the CDR3. V shed 3 bases and J 6 bases; nucleotides not matched to a gene: 10.

The V gene is TRBV20-1, the J gene TRBJ2-1, with 15 bases aligning to TRBD2. This CDR3 region has 17 residues. The ends lost 6 bases at V and 2 bases at J; junction bases unmatched: 8. Looked up from germline, CDR1 is DFQATT and CDR2 is SNEGSKA (reference sequence). The DNA for the CDR3 is TGCAGTGCCGGACTAGCGGGAGGGCCCTGGCCCTACAATGAGCAGTTCTTC. The encoded protein is CSAGLAGGPWPYNEQFF.

This chain joins TRBV5-1 and TRBJ1-2; D is unclear. The CDR3 runs to 15 residues. Trimming shortened V by 0 bases and J by 0 bases, and 9 bases separated the two germline ends. Germline V lookup: CDR1 SGHRS, CDR2 YFSETQ. The DNA of the CDR3 is TGCGCCAGCAGCTTGGGGGCAGCCCCTAACTATGGCTACACCTTC. Its protein product is CASSLGAAPNYGYTF.

The rearrangement links TRBV20-1 to TRBJ2-2, with a tentative D call TRBD2 (6 bases). CDR3 length: 15 residues. CDR1 and CDR2 (germline): DFQATT, SNEGSKA (reference sequence). Trimming left V 6 bases short and J 0 bases short, with 14 bases between. This chain's CDR3 is CSAPRGNPNTGELFF. Written as DNA, the CDR3 is TGCAGTGCCCCCCGGGGGAATCCGAACACCGGGGAGCTGTTTTTT.

The rearrangement uses TRBV7-9 and TRBJ2-2; 11 nucleotides line up with TRBD2. CDR3 size: 17 residues. Trimming at V came to 0 bases and at J to 3 bases, leaving 3 bases not matched to a gene. Germline V gives CDR1 SEHNR, CDR2 FQNEAQ (reference sequence). CDR3 residues: CASSLAGTSGDTGELFF. CDR3 nucleotide sequence: TGTGCCAGCAGCTTAGCCGGGACTAGCGGCGACACCGGGGAGCTGTTTTTT.

The J gene is TRBJ2-7, the V gene TRBV30; 7 nucleotides match TRBD1. Looked up from germline, CDR1 is GTSNPN and CDR2 is SVGIG (reference sequence). Trimming cost V 4 bases and J 2 bases; bases outside gene matches: 8. The CDR3 extends over 14 amino acids. The CDR3 DNA follows: TGTGCCTGGAAACTAGGGGGCCCTCCCTACGAGCAGTACTTC. Translation gives CAWKLGGPPYEQYF.

V gene TRBV10-3 combines with J gene TRBJ2-5; D gene ambiguous. The CDR3 is 13 amino acids. V shed 11 bases and J shed 1 base, with 14 bases lying between them. The germline CDR1 and CDR2 sequences are ENHRY and SYGVKD. This CDR3 is CASSSPSQETQYF. CDR3 bases: TGTGCCTCAAGCAGTCCCTCCCAAGAGACCCAGTACTTC.

V is TRBV12-3 or TRBV12-4 and J is TRBJ1-1; TRBD1 might be the D (6 bases). This CDR3 spans 12 amino acids. The V and J ends lost 5 bases and 7 bases respectively, with 11 bases between them. The CDR3 loop reads CASSRRTDEAFF. The CDR3 region has the DNA TGTGCCAGCAGTCGTCGGACAGATGAAGCTTTCTTT.

J is TRBJ1-1 and V is TRBV25-1, with D possibly TRBD1 on 5 matching bases. V was cut by 7 bases and J by 3 bases, with 18 bases left in between. Germline CDR1 and CDR2: MGHDK and SYGVNS. This CDR3 spans 15 amino acids. The CDR3 reads CASTRAGIRDTEAFF. The CDR3 DNA sequence: TGTGCCAGCACCCGGGCAGGGATTCGCGACACTGAAGCTTTCTTT.

The chain carries TRBV4-1 and TRBJ2-1; TRBD1 is a possible D gene (5 bases). This CDR3 contains 16 residues. In germline, CDR1 is MGHRA, CDR2 YSYEKL. V was pared by 0 bases and J by 2 bases, with 11 bases between. Here the CDR3 DNA reads TGCGCCAGCAGCCAAGATGGCAGGGATACCTACAATGAGCAGTTCTTC. Translating gives CASSQDGRDTYNEQFF.

The J gene is TRBJ2-2, the V gene TRBV6-1; D perhaps matches TRBD1 (5 bases). The CDR3 has 15 residues. CDR1 MNHNS and CDR2 SASEGT come from the germline V gene. Trimming stripped 6 bases from V and 5 bases from J, with 16 bases between. CDR3 in amino acids: CASSRTGSRTGELFF. DNA for the CDR3: TGTGCCAGCAGCCGTACAGGCTCCCGGACCGGGGAGCTGTTTTTT.

The chain is built from TRBV11-2 and TRBJ1-3, with D unclear. The CDR3 covers 15 residues. In germline, CDR1 is SGHAT, CDR2 FQNNGV. V shed 3 bases and J shed 0 bases, with 9 bases lying between them. The CDR3 loop reads CASSFGTSSGNTIYF. DNA of the CDR3: TGTGCCAGCAGCTTCGGCACAAGCTCTGGAAACACCATATATTTT.

This clonotype was found a few times. The chain links TRBV5-8 to TRBJ2-7; 9 nucleotides align to TRBD1. There are 15 residues in the CDR3. V shed 0 bases and J 4 bases; nucleotides not matched to a gene: 5. Germline values: CDR1 SGHTS, CDR2 YDEGEE. CDR3 coding DNA: TGTGCCAGCAGCTTGGGGTGGACAGGGGCTTACGAGCAGTACTTC. It yields the protein CASSLGWTGAYEQYF.

The chain's CDR3 is CATRGLGLGELFF. The CDR3 DNA sequence: TGTGCCACCAGAGGGTTGGGGCTCGGGGAGCTGTTTTTT. This chain uses TRBV24-1 with TRBJ2-2; perhaps TRBD1 as D (5 bases). This CDR3 spans 13 amino acids. V was shortened by 7 bases and J by 7 bases, with 12 bases between the two germline ends. Per the germline V gene, CDR1 is KGHDR and CDR2 is SFDVKD.

The V and J genes are TRBV5-1 and TRBJ2-1; 7 nucleotides align to TRBD2. The CDR3 has 17 residues. CDR1 is SGHRS and CDR2 is YFSETQ in the germline V gene. The V and J ends lost 4 bases and 0 bases, in that order; junction bases with no gene match: 10. Here the CDR3 reads CASSVLVGGSSYNEQFF. CDR3 coding DNA: TGCGCCAGCAGCGTCTTGGTTGGCGGGAGCTCCTACAATGAGCAGTTCTTC.

V gene TRBV6-1 combines with J gene TRBJ2-5; D ambiguous. V dropped 1 base and J dropped 11 bases, with 14 bases sitting between them. The CDR3 spans 13 residues. The germline V gene has CDR1 MNHNS and CDR2 SASEGT. The CDR3 region is CASSEGAFSSQYF. The CDR3 region has the DNA TGTGCCAGCAGTGAAGGGGCCTTTTCTAGTCAGTACTTC.

This chain uses TRBV5-6 with TRBJ1-1; perhaps TRBD1 as D (5 bases). CDR3 length equals 14 residues. Germline CDR1 is SGHDT and CDR2 is YYEEEE. V was pared by 2 bases and J by 2 bases, with 10 bases between. This chain's CDR3 is CASSFRDPNTEAFF. CDR3 DNA: TGTGCCAGCAGCTTCAGGGACCCCAACACTGAAGCTTTCTTT. The full variable domain, in which reference TRBV5-6 and TRBJ1-1 provide the parts outside the CDR3, is DAGVTQSPTHLIKTRGQQVTLRCSPKSGHDTVSWYQQALGQGPQFIFQYYEEEERQRGNFPDRFSGHQFPNYSSELNVNALLLGDSALYLCASSFRDPNTEAFFGQGTRLTVV.

The sample holds many counts of this clonotype. This chain links TRBV12-3 or TRBV12-4 with TRBJ1-1; weak D call: TRBD1 (5 bases). The V end lost 1 base, the J end lost 4 bases, and 16 bases lay between the germline ends. The length of the CDR3 is 16 residues. The CDR3 DNA follows: TGTGCCAGCAGTTTAGATACCGGGACCCAGGGCACTGAAGCTTTCTTT. Amino acid sequence: CASSLDTGTQGTEAFF.

This clonotype was seen a handful of times. This chain joins TRBV5-1 and TRBJ2-5; 10 bases agree with TRBD2. J lost 3 bases, V lost 0 bases, and 5 bases had no gene match. Germline V gene sequence: CDR1 SGHRS, CDR2 YFSETQ. The length of the CDR3 is 16 residues. This chain's CDR3 is CASSLEGLAGEETQYF. Written as DNA, the CDR3 is TGCGCCAGCAGCTTGGAAGGTCTAGCGGGAGAAGAGACCCAGTACTTC. The whole variable domain, filled in from reference TRBV5-1 and TRBJ2-5, reads KAGVTQTPRYLIKTRGQQVTLSCSPISGHRSVSWYQQTPGQGLQFLFEYFSETQRNKGNFPGRFSGRQFSNSRSEMNVSTLELGDSALYLCASSLEGLAGEETQYFGPGTRLLVL.